The following is a T cell receptor (beta chain) sequence with its context. Measured with immunoSEQ multiplex PCR; TCRdb has only the in-frame clones, and not every one. The sample shows roughly 49,000 clones, roughly 88% of them seen only once. The entry originates in a study of OX40 agonist ivuxolimab in advanced cancers. Study summary: Three partial responders included one hepatocellular carcinoma patient and two cutaneous melanoma patients.

The receptor's source is an adult with an advanced solid tumor such as melanoma, head and neck, liver or kidney cancer. The source was CD4+ or CD8+ T cells sorted from blood, collected in a trial of the OX40 agonist ivuxolimab.

The CDR3 protein is CASSIGTANYNSPLHF. The CDR3 DNA is TGTGCCAGCAGTATTGGGACAGCCAATTATAATTCACCCCTCCACTTT. This chain joins TRBV28 and TRBJ1-6, with TRBD1 matching 7 bases. The CDR3 is made up of 16 amino acids. Germline CDR1 and CDR2: MDHEN and SYDVKM. The V segment lost 5 bases and the J segment 4 bases; nucleotides outside the gene matches: 8.